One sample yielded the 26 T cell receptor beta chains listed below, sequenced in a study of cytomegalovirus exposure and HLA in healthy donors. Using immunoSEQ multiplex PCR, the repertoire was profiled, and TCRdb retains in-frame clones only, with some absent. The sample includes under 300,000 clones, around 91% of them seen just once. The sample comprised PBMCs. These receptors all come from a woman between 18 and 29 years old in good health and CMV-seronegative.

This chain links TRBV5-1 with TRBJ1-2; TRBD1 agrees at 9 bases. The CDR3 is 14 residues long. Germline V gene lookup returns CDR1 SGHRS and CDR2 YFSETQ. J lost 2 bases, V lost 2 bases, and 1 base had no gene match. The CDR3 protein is CASSLGTGNYGYTF. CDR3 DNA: TGCGCCAGCAGCTTAGGGACAGGGAACTATGGCTACACCTTC.

The CDR3 is CASSLLPWGRGQETQYF. CDR3 nucleotide sequence: TGTGCCAGCAGTTTACTACCGTGGGGCAGGGGCCAAGAGACCCAGTACTTC. J is TRBJ2-5 and V is TRBV27; D is perhaps TRBD1 (6 bases). The CDR3 covers 17 residues. The germline gives CDR1 MNHEY, CDR2 SMNVEV (reference sequence). The V and J ends lost 2 bases and 1 base respectively, with 17 bases between them.

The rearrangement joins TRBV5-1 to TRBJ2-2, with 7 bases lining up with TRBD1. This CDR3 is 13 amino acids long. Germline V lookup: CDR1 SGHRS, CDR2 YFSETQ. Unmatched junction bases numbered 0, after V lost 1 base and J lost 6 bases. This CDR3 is CASSLTGAGELFF. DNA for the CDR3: TGCGCCAGCAGCTTGACAGGGGCCGGGGAGCTGTTTTTT.

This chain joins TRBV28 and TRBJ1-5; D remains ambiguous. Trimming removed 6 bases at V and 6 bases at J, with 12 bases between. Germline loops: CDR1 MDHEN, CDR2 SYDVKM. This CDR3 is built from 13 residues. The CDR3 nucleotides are TGTGCCAGCAGGCCTACAGTGAGTCAGCCCCAGCATTTT. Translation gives CASRPTVSQPQHF.

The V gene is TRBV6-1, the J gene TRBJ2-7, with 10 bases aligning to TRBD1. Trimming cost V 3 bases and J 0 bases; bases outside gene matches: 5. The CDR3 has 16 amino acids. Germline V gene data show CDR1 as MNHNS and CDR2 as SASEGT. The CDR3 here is CASSEVRDRGSYEQYV. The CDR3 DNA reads TGTGCCAGCAGTGAGGTGAGGGACAGGGGCTCCTACGAGCAGTACGTC.

The CDR3 region is CAISELVLGALGGYTF. The DNA for the CDR3 is TGTGCCATCAGTGAGTTAGTATTGGGGGCTCTGGGAGGCTACACCTTC. The rearrangement joins TRBV10-3 to TRBJ1-2; perhaps TRBD1 as D (6 bases). V was shortened by 1 base and J by 8 bases, with 20 bases between the two germline ends. CDR1 and CDR2 from the germline V gene are ENHRY and SYGVKD. This CDR3 comprises 16 residues.

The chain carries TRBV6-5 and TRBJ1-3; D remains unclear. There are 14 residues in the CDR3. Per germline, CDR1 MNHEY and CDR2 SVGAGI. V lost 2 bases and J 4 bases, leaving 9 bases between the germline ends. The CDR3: CASSYERGGNTIYF. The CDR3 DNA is TGTGCCAGCAGTTACGAGCGTGGAGGAAACACCATATATTTT.

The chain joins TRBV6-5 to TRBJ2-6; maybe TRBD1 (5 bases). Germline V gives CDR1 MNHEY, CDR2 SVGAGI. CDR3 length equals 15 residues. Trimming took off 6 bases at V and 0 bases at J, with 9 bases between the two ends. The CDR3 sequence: CASRTVLSGANVLTF. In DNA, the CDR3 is TGTGCCAGCAGGACAGTTCTCTCTGGGGCCAACGTCCTGACTTTC.

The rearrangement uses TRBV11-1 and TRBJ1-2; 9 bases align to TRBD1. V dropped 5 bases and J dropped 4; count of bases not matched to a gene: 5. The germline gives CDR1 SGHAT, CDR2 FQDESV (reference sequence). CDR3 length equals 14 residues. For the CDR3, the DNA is TGTGCCAGCAGCCCGGGACAGGGCGCCTATGGCTACACCTTC. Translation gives CASSPGQGAYGYTF.

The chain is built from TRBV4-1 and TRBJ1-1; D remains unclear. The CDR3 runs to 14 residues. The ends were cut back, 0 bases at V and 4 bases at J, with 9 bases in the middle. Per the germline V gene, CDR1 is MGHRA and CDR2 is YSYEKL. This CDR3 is CASSQEQQPTEAFF. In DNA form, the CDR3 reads TGCGCCAGCAGCCAAGAACAACAGCCCACTGAAGCTTTCTTT.

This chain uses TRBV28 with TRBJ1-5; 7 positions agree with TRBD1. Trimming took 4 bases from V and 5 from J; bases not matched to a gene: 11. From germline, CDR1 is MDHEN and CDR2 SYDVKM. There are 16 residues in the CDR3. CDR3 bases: TGTGCCAGCAGTTCCCCCGGTGAGGGGGCCGATCAGCCCCAGCATTTT. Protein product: CASSSPGEGADQPQHF. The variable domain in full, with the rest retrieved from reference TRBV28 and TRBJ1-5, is DVKVTQSSRYLVKRTGEKVFLECVQDMDHENMFWYRQDPGLGLRLIYFSYDVKMKEKGDIPEGYSVSREKKERFSLILESASTNQTSMYLCASSSPGEGADQPQHFGDGTRLSIL.

In DNA form, the CDR3 reads TGTGCCAGCAGTGACTCGGACAGTCTTAGCTCCTACGAGCAGTACGTC. Its protein is CASSDSDSLSSYEQYV. J is TRBJ2-7 and V is TRBV6-4, with D possibly being TRBD1 (6 bases). The CDR3 totals 16 residues. The V and J ends lost 0 bases and 0 bases respectively, with 12 bases between them. Germline V gene data show CDR1 as MRHNA and CDR2 as SNTAGT.

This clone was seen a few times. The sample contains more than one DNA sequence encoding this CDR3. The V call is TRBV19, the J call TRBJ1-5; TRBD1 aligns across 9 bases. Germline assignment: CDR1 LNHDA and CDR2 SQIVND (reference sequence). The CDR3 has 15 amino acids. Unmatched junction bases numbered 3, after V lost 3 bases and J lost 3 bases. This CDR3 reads CASSIGTGFNQPQHF. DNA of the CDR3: TGTGCCAGTAGTATCGGGACAGGGTTCAATCAGCCCCAGCATTTT. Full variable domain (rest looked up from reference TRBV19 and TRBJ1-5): DGGITQSPKYLFRKEGQNVTLSCEQNLNHDAMYWYRQDPGQGLRLIYYSQIVNDFQKGDIAEGYSVSREKKESFPLTVTSAQKNPTAFYLCASSIGTGFNQPQHFGDGTRLSIL.

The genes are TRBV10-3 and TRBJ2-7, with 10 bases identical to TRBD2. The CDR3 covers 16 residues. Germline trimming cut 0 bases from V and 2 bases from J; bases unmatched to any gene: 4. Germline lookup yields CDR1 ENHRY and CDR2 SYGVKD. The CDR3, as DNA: TGTGCCATCAGTGAGTCGAACAGCGGGGGGGCCTACGAGCAGTACGTC. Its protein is CAISESNSGGAYEQYV.

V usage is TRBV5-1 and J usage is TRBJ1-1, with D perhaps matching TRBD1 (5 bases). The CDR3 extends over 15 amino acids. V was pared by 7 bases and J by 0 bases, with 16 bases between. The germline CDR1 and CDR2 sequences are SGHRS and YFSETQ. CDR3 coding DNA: TGCGCCAGCCGTAGCAGGGCAATCATGAACACTGAAGCTTTCTTT. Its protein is CASRSRAIMNTEAFF.

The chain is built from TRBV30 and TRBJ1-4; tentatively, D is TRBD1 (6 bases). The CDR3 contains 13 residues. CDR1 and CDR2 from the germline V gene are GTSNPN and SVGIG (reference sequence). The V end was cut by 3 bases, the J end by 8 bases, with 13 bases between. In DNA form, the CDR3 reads TGTGCCTGGAGCCAGGGGCATGGGGAAAAACTGTTTTTT. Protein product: CAWSQGHGEKLFF. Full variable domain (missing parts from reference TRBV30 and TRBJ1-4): SQTIHQWPATLVQPVGSPLSLECTVEGTSNPNLYWYRQAAGRGLQLLFYSVGIGQISSEVPQNLSASRPQDRQFILSSKKLLLSDSGFYLCAWSQGHGEKLFFGSGTQLSVL.

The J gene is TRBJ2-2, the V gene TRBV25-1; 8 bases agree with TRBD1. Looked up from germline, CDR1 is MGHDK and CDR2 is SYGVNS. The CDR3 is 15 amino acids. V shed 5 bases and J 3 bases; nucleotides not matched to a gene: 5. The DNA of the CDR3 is TGTGCCAGCAGTCCGCCGGACAGGGACACCGGGGAGCTGTTTTTT. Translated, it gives CASSPPDRDTGELFF.

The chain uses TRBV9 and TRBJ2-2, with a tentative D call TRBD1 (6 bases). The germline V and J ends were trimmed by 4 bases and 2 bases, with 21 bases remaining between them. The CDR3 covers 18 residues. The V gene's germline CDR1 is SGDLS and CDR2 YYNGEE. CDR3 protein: CASSLVSSGAANTGELFF. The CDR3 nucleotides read TGTGCCAGCAGCCTAGTTTCTTCAGGGGCCGCCAACACCGGGGAGCTGTTTTTT.

The CDR3 DNA is TGTGCCAGCAGCTCAACCGGGACAGGGTATCGAGATACGCAGTATTTT. This gives the protein CASSSTGTGYRDTQYF. The rearrangement links TRBV5-4 to TRBJ2-3; 9 nucleotides match TRBD1. This CDR3 is 16 amino acids long. Trimming at V came to 3 bases and at J to 5 bases, leaving 10 bases not matched to a gene. Looked up from germline, CDR1 is SGHNT and CDR2 is YYREEE (reference sequence).

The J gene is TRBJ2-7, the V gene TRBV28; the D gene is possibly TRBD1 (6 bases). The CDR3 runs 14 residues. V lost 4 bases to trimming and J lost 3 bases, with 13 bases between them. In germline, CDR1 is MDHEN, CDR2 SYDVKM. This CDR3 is CASSSPTGIYEQYV. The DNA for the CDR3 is TGTGCCAGCAGTTCTCCTACAGGGATCTACGAGCAGTACGTC.

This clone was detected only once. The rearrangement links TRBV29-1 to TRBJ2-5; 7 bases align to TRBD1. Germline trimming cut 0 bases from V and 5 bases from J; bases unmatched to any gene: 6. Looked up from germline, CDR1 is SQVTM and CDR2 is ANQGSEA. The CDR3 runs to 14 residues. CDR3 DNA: TGCAGCGTTGAAGACGAGGGCAGGGGGGAGACCCAGTACTTC. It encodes CSVEDEGRGETQYF.

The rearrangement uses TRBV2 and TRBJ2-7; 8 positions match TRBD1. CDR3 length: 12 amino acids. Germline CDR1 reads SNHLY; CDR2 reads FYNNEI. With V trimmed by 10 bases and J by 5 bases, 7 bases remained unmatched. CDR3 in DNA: TGTGCCACCCAGGGGGCTGTTGACGAGCAGTACTTC. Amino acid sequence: CATQGAVDEQYF.

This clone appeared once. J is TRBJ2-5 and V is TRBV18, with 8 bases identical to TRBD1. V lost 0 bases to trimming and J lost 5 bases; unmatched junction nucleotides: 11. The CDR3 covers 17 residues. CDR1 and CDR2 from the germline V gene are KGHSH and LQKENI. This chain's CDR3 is CASSPPITQGAWETQYF. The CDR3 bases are TGTGCCAGCTCACCACCGATTACGCAGGGGGCATGGGAGACCCAGTACTTC.

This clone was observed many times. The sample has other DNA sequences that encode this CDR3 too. The chain's CDR3 is CASSPGTGNYGYTF. The CDR3 DNA follows: TGTGCCAGCTCACCAGGGACAGGGAACTATGGCTACACCTTC. This chain joins TRBV18 and TRBJ1-2, with 9 bases identical to TRBD1. Trimming at V came to 2 bases and at J to 2 bases, leaving 0 bases not matched to a gene. CDR1 and CDR2 from the germline V gene are KGHSH and LQKENI. The CDR3 has 14 amino acids.

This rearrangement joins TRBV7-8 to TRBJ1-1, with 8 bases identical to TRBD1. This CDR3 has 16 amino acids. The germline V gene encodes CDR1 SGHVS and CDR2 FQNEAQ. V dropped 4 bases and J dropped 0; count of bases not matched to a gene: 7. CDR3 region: CASSSEATGVNTEAFF. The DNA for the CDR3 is TGTGCCAGCAGCTCGGAAGCGACAGGGGTGAACACTGAAGCTTTCTTT.

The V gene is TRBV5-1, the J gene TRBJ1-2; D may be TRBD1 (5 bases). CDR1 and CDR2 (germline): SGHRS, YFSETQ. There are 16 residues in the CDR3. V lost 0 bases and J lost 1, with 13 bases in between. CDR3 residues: CASSLDRGTFNYGYTF. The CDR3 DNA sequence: TGCGCCAGCAGCTTGGATAGGGGTACTTTTAACTATGGCTACACCTTC.